This TCR beta chain was identified during a study of a mutant IDH1 vaccine in newly diagnosed glioma (dated by TCRdb to 2020 to 2023). For the wider study: Eight vaccinations were administered to patients in weeks 1, 3, 5, 7, 11, 15, 19 and 23, corresponding to visits V03 through V10. Longitudinal TCRB deep sequencing was done for about two dozen treated patients, wherever samples were available for exploratory analyses. Peripheral blood was collected at six visits: V03 (baseline), V05, V07, V10, V12 and V13. Before enrollment, most patients had been given radiochemotherapy with temozolomide as standard therapy, while the rest had received either radiotherapy alone or temozolomide alone. Vaccination started 4-6 weeks after radiotherapy alone, or was given together with temozolomide cycles in the groups whose treatment included chemotherapy. Of the 25 to 35 patients who were treated, 62.5% were male and about 40% were female, and the mean age was around 43 years.

The receptor library was made with the immunoSEQ multiplex PCR assay. Rearranged TCR beta chain sequences were amplified with the hsTCRB Kit following the manufacturer's protocol. TCRB libraries were sequenced on an Illumina MiSeq. Under the source paper's analysis protocol: The proprietary platform of the kit vendor was used for demultiplexing, trimming and gene mapping. Here the immuneACCESS table is served through TCRdb, limited to in-frame sequences with V and J called. Missing clones are a known gap in these copies; in checked studies unresolved V genes cover under half, and the rest lacks a known reason. For V, J and clone size, that table is used; D and trimming come from the DNA. The sample table shows over 25,000 clones, and approximately 87% are seen once. Jointly, the top ten make up around 2.4% of the sample. Concerning this clone itself: The target of this receptor is not known. No per-base quality is available; no much larger clone lies one base away.

The time point label, read with the paper, signifies: week 23, last vaccination. Each vaccine dose, consisting of 300 ug of a 20-mer mutant IDH1 peptide in Montanide, was administered subcutaneously with topical imiquimod. The donors had newly diagnosed IDH1-mutant astrocytomas of WHO grade 3 or 4 that showed loss of nuclear ATRX. The samples were drawn from NOA16, a multicentre, single-arm, open-label phase I trial in Germany that tested a mutant IDH1 peptide vaccine in humans for the first time. Genomic DNA for TCRB sequencing was isolated from EDTA blood with the DNeasy Blood and Tissue Kit. Study-wide conclusions, independent of this receptor: Immune responses induced by the vaccine were seen in roughly 95% of patients across multiple MHC alleles. Pseudoprogression appeared unrelated to alterations in the top peripheral T cell clonotypes detected by TCRB sequencing. The authors noted that analyses of patient blood samples could not be reproduced because of sample limitations. Availability determined which PBMC samples were chosen for TCRB deep sequencing.

According to the germline V gene, CDR1 reads LGHNA and CDR2 reads YSLEER. V is clipped by 0 bases and J by 1 base, and the sequence between their germline boundaries is 9 bases long. The CDR3 sequence holds 15 residues, the cysteine and phenylalanine included. Of the read, only the CDR3 DNA is kept; its 45 bases are in frame from base 1. Here the sequenced sample was PBMCs, taken from a glioma patient whose treatment included an IDH1 peptide vaccine. This receptor was taken from a man aged 35 to 55 with glioma. The chain joins TRBV4-3 to TRBJ1-1, with TRBD1 as a weak D call on 5 bases. The DNA sequence follows: TGCGCCAGCAGCCAAGACAGGGCTGGGAACACTGAAGCTTTCTTT. This codes for CASSQDRAGNTEAFF.